This T cell receptor (beta chain) was identified during a study of spatial heterogeneity in lung cancer. Background on the study: Among detected sequences, beta-chain ones consistently exceeded alpha-chain ones in number. Findings of the study overall: Tracking of tumor mutation counts was seen in expanded intratumoral alpha and beta TCR counts. The study found that ubiquitous and regional expanded TCR counts tracked ubiquitous and regional nonsynonymous mutations, respectively.

Time point: sample taken at primary tumor resection. The donors were 65 to 85 patients with non-small cell lung cancer that was early-stage and untreated. The authors sequenced whole RNA from tumor, nontumor lung or frozen PBMC without sorting. This clonotype was observed a few times. Its specificity is unknown. Using its own MiXCR run on the 5' RACE reads, TCRdb lists one record per CDR3 protein. The profile shows over a thousand distinct CDR3 sequences, 15% to 18% of them singletons. V lost 0 bases, J lost 2 bases, and 5 bases lay in between. CDR3 size: 13 residues. Germline lookup yields CDR1 SGHTA and CDR2 FQGNSA.

The sequences come from lung tumor tissue, collected at surgery. The receptor's source is a male donor with early-stage non-small cell lung cancer. The chain employs TRBV7-2 and TRBJ2-7; the D is unclear. The CDR3 DNA follows: TGTGCCAGCAGCTTAGCGGGCACCTACGAGCAGTACTTC. The encoded protein is CASSLAGTYEQYF.